The 14 T cell receptor beta chains below all came from one sample that was sequenced in a study of T cells in Graves' hyperthyroidism and ophthalmopathy. What was amplified from RNA transcripts were TCR beta CDR3 regions. The study used the HTBI primer set for a first-round RT-PCR of the TCR CDR3. MiXCR, applied by TCRdb to the multiplex PCR reads, yields one record per CDR3 protein. The top ten hold roughly 8% of the sample, which has about 710,000 distinct CDR3 sequences, approximately 16% seen once. Specimen: blood. These TCRs come from a man between 18 and 29 years old with Graves' hyperthyroidism.

This clonotype was detected many times. V gene TRBV6-2 or TRBV6-3 combines with J gene TRBJ2-3; possible D gene TRBD1, 6 bases. The germline gives CDR1 MNHEY, CDR2 SVGEGT. The CDR3 has 16 residues. Trimming left V 1 base short and J 4 bases short, with 15 bases between. The CDR3 bases are TGTGCCAGCAGTTACTTTAGGGGGATTGGGTCAGATACGCAGTATTTT. Its translation: CASSYFRGIGSDTQYF.

This clonotype appeared many times. The chain links TRBV7-9 to TRBJ2-3, with D possibly matching TRBD2 (6 bases). This CDR3 contains 14 residues. Germline CDR1 is SEHNR and CDR2 is FQNEAQ (reference sequence). The V end was cut by 2 bases, the J end by 5 bases, with 11 bases between. The CDR3 sequence: CASSLSQGGDTQYF. DNA for the CDR3: TGTGCCAGCAGCTTAAGCCAGGGAGGAGATACGCAGTATTTT.

This clonotype was detected only a few times. A much larger clone differs from this one at a single base, so this may be a read error. The chain has TRBV12-3 or TRBV12-4 and TRBJ2-1; the D is unclear. This CDR3 comprises 14 residues. The germline V and J ends were trimmed by 4 bases and 0 bases, with 7 bases remaining between them. The DNA of the CDR3 is TGTGCCAGCAGTTCCCGGGCCTCCTACAATGAGCAGTTCTTC. Translating gives CASSSRASYNEQFF.

This clonotype was recorded a few times. V usage is TRBV30 and J usage is TRBJ2-7; possible D gene TRBD2, 7 bases. Germline assignment: CDR1 GTSNPN and CDR2 SVGIG (reference sequence). The CDR3 loop spans 13 amino acids. Between the trimmed V and J ends, which lost 0 bases and 5 bases, there was a span of 11 bases. For the CDR3, the DNA is TGTGCCTGGAGTGTAGGCGGGGGCGACGAGCAGTACTTC. This translates into CAWSVGGGDEQYF.

The CDR3 DNA reads TGTGCCAGCAGTGGCGCCGGGCAGGGGCCGTACTACGAGCAGTACTTC. It encodes CASSGAGQGPYYEQYF. The V call is TRBV12-3 or TRBV12-4, the J call TRBJ2-7, with D tentatively TRBD1 (6 bases). Trimming took 5 bases from V and 3 from J, leaving 20 bases between them. The CDR3 has 16 residues.

A few counts support this clonotype. The chain employs TRBV6-1 and TRBJ2-7; D is possibly TRBD1 or TRBD2 (5 bases each). The length of the CDR3 is 16 residues. Germline loops: CDR1 MNHNS, CDR2 SASEGT. The ends were cut back, 7 bases at V and 1 base at J, with 20 bases in the middle. The CDR3 spells CASTNRIGTASYEQYF. The CDR3 DNA is TGTGCCAGCACCAACCGAATCGGGACGGCTTCCTACGAGCAGTACTTC.

The sample holds a few counts of this clonotype. The chain is built from TRBV5-6 and TRBJ2-2; no clear D gene. Germline V gene sequence: CDR1 SGHDT, CDR2 YYEEEE. V was clipped by 0 bases and J by 6 bases, with 9 bases between them. The CDR3 totals 14 residues. As DNA, the CDR3 is TGTGCCAGCAGCTTGGTAGACGGCGCCGGGGAGCTGTTTTTT. Translating gives CASSLVDGAGELFF. The entire variable domain, with the rest obtained from reference TRBV5-6 and TRBJ2-2, is as follows: DAGVTQSPTHLIKTRGQQVTLRCSPKSGHDTVSWYQQALGQGPQFIFQYYEEEERQRGNFPDRFSGHQFPNYSSELNVNALLLGDSALYLCASSLVDGAGELFFGEGSRLTVL.

The chain is built from TRBV20-1 and TRBJ2-1; either TRBD1 or TRBD2 may supply D (5 bases each). V gave up 3 bases and J gave up 9 bases, with 9 bases separating them. CDR3 length: 11 residues. The germline V gene encodes CDR1 DFQATT and CDR2 SNEGSKA (reference sequence). The CDR3 coding sequence is TGCAGTGCTAGCGGGACCCTTGAGCAGTTCTTC. Residues: CSASGTLEQFF.

The CDR3 region is CASSCSGCYEQYF. CDR3 DNA sequence: TGTGCCAGCAGTTGCTCGGGATGCTACGAGCAGTACTTC. J is TRBJ2-7 and V is TRBV6-5; TRBD2 might be the D (5 bases). Germline CDR1 is MNHEY and CDR2 is SVGAGI. The CDR3 length is 13 residues. Trimming removed 4 bases at V and 3 bases at J, with 10 bases between.

The gene calls are TRBV16 and TRBJ1-2; D ambiguous. Germline CDR1 reads KGHSY; CDR2 reads FQNENV. Trimming took off 4 bases at V and 2 bases at J, with 20 bases between the two ends. This CDR3 is built from 17 residues. CDR3 region: CASSLTNTLRPNYGYTF. DNA for the CDR3: TGTGCCAGCAGCCTAACGAATACTCTTCGGCCCAACTATGGCTACACCTTC.

This clonotype was counted at least ten times. The V call is TRBV28, the J call TRBJ1-5; D possibly corresponds to TRBD1 (6 bases). The V end lost 7 bases, the J end lost 1 base, and 17 bases lay between the germline ends. The germline gives CDR1 MDHEN, CDR2 SYDVKM. The CDR3 runs 16 residues. CDR3 DNA sequence: TGTGCCAGCACTACCCGGGAAGGGGGGAGCAATCAGCCCCAGCATTTT. Its translation: CASTTREGGSNQPQHF.

This chain uses TRBV30 with TRBJ1-1; 7 nucleotides match TRBD1. This CDR3 comprises 13 residues. After removal of 1 base from V and 7 bases from J, the junction contained 6 bases not matched to a gene. Germline assignment: CDR1 GTSNPN and CDR2 SVGIG (reference sequence). The CDR3 spells CAWSEQGGNEAFF. CDR3 coding DNA: TGTGCCTGGAGTGAGCAGGGGGGGAATGAAGCTTTCTTT.

This clonotype was seen at least ten times. The chain carries TRBV6-2 or TRBV6-3 and TRBJ2-1, with 10 bases fitting TRBD2. Germline V gene lookup returns CDR1 MNHEY and CDR2 SVGEGT. After removal of 7 bases from V and 5 bases from J, the junction contained 8 bases not matched to a gene. The CDR3 contains 15 residues. The CDR3 loop reads CASTPGLAYNNEQFF. The DNA of the CDR3 is TGTGCCAGCACCCCGGGACTAGCGTATAACAATGAGCAGTTCTTC.

This clonotype has a handful of counts. CDR3 loop: CASSLNGLAGVGELFF. The CDR3 DNA sequence: TGTGCCAGCAGTTTAAATGGGCTAGCGGGAGTCGGGGAGCTGTTTTTT. This sequence joins TRBV27 and TRBJ2-2; TRBD2 matches 10 bases. The V gene's germline CDR1 is MNHEY and CDR2 SMNVEV (reference sequence). The CDR3 is 16 residues long. With 2 bases clipped from V and 7 bases from J, the junction kept 7 bases outside the gene matches.